This TCR beta chain stems from a study of beta chain features in type 1 diabetes. Sorting gave populations that all exceeded 95% purity. Study findings and constraints: The naive, central memory and Treg TCRB repertoires showed an apparent similarity that was greater among patients than among healthy donors.

The investigators reverse transcribed all of the isolated RNA, so they sequenced expressed TCRB transcripts. The method was immunoSEQ multiplex PCR; TCRdb's version includes in-frame clones alone and lacks a portion of them. The table has around 340,000 clones, approximately 8.2% seen once; the top ten hold 0.44%. Concerning this clone itself: Antigen: not known.

The specimen sequenced was central memory CD4+ T cells from blood. The origin of this receptor is a young woman in good health.

For the CDR3, the DNA is TGTGCCAGCAGTCCAATGCGGGAGGAAGACGATACGCAGTATTTT. Translation gives CASSPMREEDDTQYF. V gene TRBV28 combines with J gene TRBJ2-3; 8 positions match TRBD2. From germline, CDR1 is MDHEN and CDR2 SYDVKM. The CDR3 is made up of 15 amino acids. V lost 5 bases to trimming and J lost 6 bases; unmatched junction nucleotides: 10.